This entry lists 29 T cell receptor beta chains sequenced from one sample in a study of OX40 agonist ivuxolimab in advanced cancers. Only in-frame clones appear in the TCRdb table, and some are missing; sequencing was by immunoSEQ multiplex PCR. The table includes about 73,000 clones, 86% detected once. The sample was CD4+ or CD8+ T cells sorted from blood, taken in a trial of the OX40 agonist ivuxolimab. Receptors were obtained from an adult with an advanced solid tumor such as melanoma, head and neck, liver or kidney cancer.

The chain is built from TRBV5-1 and TRBJ2-3; tentatively, D is TRBD1 (7 bases). The V end was cut by 4 bases, the J end by 1 base, with 13 bases between. Germline V gene lookup returns CDR1 SGHRS and CDR2 YFSETQ. The CDR3 contains 15 residues. The CDR3: CASSGGTVGTDTQYF. The CDR3 DNA reads as TGCGCCAGCAGCGGGGGGACAGTAGGCACAGATACGCAGTATTTT.

The chain is built from TRBV28 and TRBJ1-2; possibly TRBD1 for D (5 bases). The CDR3 totals 13 residues. CDR1 and CDR2 from the germline V gene are MDHEN and SYDVKM. V gave up 6 bases and J gave up 8 bases, with 16 bases separating them. CDR3 loop: CASRPTRQLGYTF. CDR3 coding DNA: TGTGCCAGCAGACCTACTCGACAGTTAGGCTACACCTTC.

This chain uses TRBV6-4 with TRBJ2-2, with D unresolved. The V and J ends lost 4 bases and 3 bases respectively, with 6 bases between them. The CDR3 loop spans 13 amino acids. CDR1 MRHNA and CDR2 SNTAGT come from the germline V gene. CDR3 sequence reads: CASSALHTGELFF. CDR3 bases: TGTGCCAGCAGTGCCCTCCACACCGGGGAGCTGTTTTTT.

In its sample, this clone was seen a few times. This chain uses TRBV27 with TRBJ1-6, with TRBD1 identical over 7 bases. Germline V gives CDR1 MNHEY, CDR2 SMNVEV (reference sequence). The trim removed 5 bases at V and 6 bases at J, leaving 10 bases unmatched. There are 16 residues in the CDR3. The CDR3: CASSGGWGQPNSPLHF. The CDR3 DNA reads TGTGCCAGCAGTGGGGGGTGGGGACAGCCTAATTCACCCCTCCACTTT.

The J gene is TRBJ1-2, the V gene TRBV18, with D possibly TRBD1 on 6 matching bases. Trimming removed 6 bases from V and 0 bases from J, with 11 bases in between. CDR1 and CDR2 from the germline V gene are KGHSH and LQKENI. This CDR3 contains 14 residues. CDR3 coding DNA: TGTGCCAGCTCTAACAGGGAAACTAACTATGGCTACACCTTC. Protein product: CASSNRETNYGYTF.

This clone came up a few times. The V call is TRBV5-1, the J call TRBJ1-4, with D tentatively TRBD1 (5 bases). There are 16 residues in the CDR3. The germline gives CDR1 SGHRS, CDR2 YFSETQ. Trimming cost V 4 bases and J 0 bases, with 13 bases left between them. The CDR3 coding sequence is TGCGCCAGCAGCGAGACCGGGACGGCAACTAATGAAAAACTGTTTTTT. Translating gives CASSETGTATNEKLFF.

The genes are TRBV7-2 and TRBJ2-1; tentatively, D is TRBD1 or TRBD2 (6 bases each). The CDR3 sequence is 16 residues long. The V gene's germline CDR1 is SGHTA and CDR2 FQGNSA. V lost 5 bases to trimming and J lost 7 bases, with 21 bases between them. This chain's CDR3 is CASSPTGRSTRNEQFF. CDR3 nucleotides: TGTGCCAGCAGCCCCACAGGGAGGTCGACTCGAAATGAGCAGTTCTTC.

The CDR3 DNA is TGTGCCAGCACCACGGGACTAGCAATAGGGGCTGAGCAGTTCTTC. Protein sequence: CASTTGLAIGAEQFF. The chain combines TRBV11-2 with TRBJ2-1; 9 positions match TRBD2. V dropped 7 bases and J dropped 9; count of bases not matched to a gene: 13. The CDR3 is 15 residues long. Looked up from germline, CDR1 is SGHAT and CDR2 is FQNNGV.

The chain recombines TRBV5-1 with TRBJ1-1, with 10 bases aligning to TRBD1. Germline trimming cut 5 bases from V and 0 bases from J; bases unmatched to any gene: 7. This CDR3 has 16 residues. The V gene's germline CDR1 is SGHRS and CDR2 YFSETQ. In nucleotides, the CDR3 is TGCGCCAGCAGAAAGACAGGGGGCGGGATGAACACTGAAGCTTTCTTT. This codes for CASRKTGGGMNTEAFF.

The chain uses TRBV27 and TRBJ1-1, with D perhaps matching TRBD1 (5 bases). Trimming left V 6 bases short and J 5 bases short, with 16 bases between. Germline-derived CDR1 and CDR2 are MNHEY and SMNVEV (reference sequence). This CDR3 has 14 residues. The CDR3 DNA is TGTGCCAGCAGGGTGCGGGGGGTTAGGACTGAAGCTTTCTTT. Its translation is CASRVRGVRTEAFF.

The chain combines TRBV19 with TRBJ1-6; 8 nucleotides align to TRBD1. With 6 bases clipped from V and 6 bases from J, the junction kept 10 bases outside the gene matches. This CDR3 spans 16 amino acids. Looked up from germline, CDR1 is LNHDA and CDR2 is SQIVND (reference sequence). This CDR3 reads CASRKSGQGGNSPLHF. As DNA, the CDR3 is TGTGCCAGTAGGAAGTCCGGACAGGGCGGTAATTCACCCCTCCACTTT. Using reference TRBV19 and TRBJ1-6 for the parts outside the CDR3, the full variable domain is DGGITQSPKYLFRKEGQNVTLSCEQNLNHDAMYWYRQDPGQGLRLIYYSQIVNDFQKGDIAEGYSVSREKKESFPLTVTSAQKNPTAFYLCASRKSGQGGNSPLHFGNGTRLTVT.

The genes are TRBV11-3 and TRBJ1-1, with 7 bases lining up with TRBD1. Germline CDR1 and CDR2: SGHNT and YENEEA. The junction had 3 bases not matched to a gene; V was cut back by 4 bases and J by 4 bases. The CDR3 sequence is 13 residues long. CDR3 in DNA: TGTGCCAGCAGCTCAGACAGGGCCACTGAAGCTTTCTTT. Amino acids: CASSSDRATEAFF.

The rearrangement joins TRBV2 to TRBJ1-5; maybe TRBD1 (6 bases). CDR1 and CDR2 from the germline V gene are SNHLY and FYNNEI. CDR3 size: 13 residues. Trimming shortened V by 10 bases and J by 1 base, and 11 bases separated the two germline ends. DNA of the CDR3: TGTGCCACCGCAGGGGAAAGCAATCAGCCCCAGCATTTT. Amino acid sequence: CATAGESNQPQHF.

The chain has TRBV19 and TRBJ1-5, with D tentatively TRBD1 (5 bases). Trimming pared 5 bases from V and 7 bases from J, leaving 21 bases between. CDR3 length: 16 residues. CDR1 LNHDA and CDR2 SQIVND come from the germline V gene (reference sequence). CDR3 in DNA: TGTGCCAGTAGTGGTCTTCGACAGAGGGGTAGACAGCCCCAGCATTTT. Translated: CASSGLRQRGRQPQHF. The variable domain in full, completed from reference TRBV19 and TRBJ1-5, reads DGGITQSPKYLFRKEGQNVTLSCEQNLNHDAMYWYRQDPGQGLRLIYYSQIVNDFQKGDIAEGYSVSREKKESFPLTVTSAQKNPTAFYLCASSGLRQRGRQPQHFGDGTRLSIL.

This chain connects TRBV18 to TRBJ2-6, with 9 bases lining up with TRBD1. This CDR3 spans 17 amino acids. V was clipped by 6 bases and J by 1 base; unmatched bases: 7. The germline gives CDR1 KGHSH, CDR2 LQKENI. CDR3 bases: TGTGCCAGCTCTCCCGGGACAGGGAGGTCTGGGGCCAACGTCCTGACTTTC. Translation gives CASSPGTGRSGANVLTF.

The CDR3 spells CASSSGRGTHNEQFF. The CDR3 region has the DNA TGTGCCAGCAGTTCAGGGCGGGGAACCCACAATGAGCAGTTCTTC. The chain recombines TRBV28 with TRBJ2-1; D might be TRBD2 (6 bases). Germline CDR1 MDHEN, CDR2 SYDVKM. The CDR3 has 15 amino acids. V was shortened by 4 bases and J by 5 bases, with 15 bases between the two germline ends.

The chain links TRBV7-2 to TRBJ1-4, with unresolved D. Per the germline V gene, CDR1 is SGHTA and CDR2 is FQGNSA. The length of the CDR3 is 14 residues. The ends were cut back, 6 bases at V and 2 bases at J, with 10 bases in the middle. CDR3 region: CASRITNTNEKLFF. CDR3 bases: TGTGCCAGCAGGATCACTAATACTAATGAAAAACTGTTTTTT.

The chain links TRBV25-1 to TRBJ1-1, with 8 bases fitting TRBD1. The CDR3 has 11 residues. Trimming took 6 bases from V and 10 from J; bases not matched to a gene: 4. Germline V gives CDR1 MGHDK, CDR2 SYGVNS. The DNA of the CDR3 is TGTGCCAGCAGAGACAGGGGCGCAGCTTTCTTT. Translating gives CASRDRGAAFF.

The gene calls are TRBV10-3 and TRBJ1-1, with 12 bases fitting TRBD1. After removal of 6 bases from V and 8 bases from J, the junction contained 4 bases not matched to a gene. The CDR3 has 13 residues. In germline, CDR1 is ENHRY, CDR2 SYGVKD. Here the CDR3 DNA reads TGTGCCATCAGGACCGGGACAGGGGGCGAAGCTTTCTTT. As protein: CAIRTGTGGEAFF.

The V gene is TRBV16, the J gene TRBJ1-5; no definite D call. V lost 4 bases to trimming and J lost 3 bases, with 10 bases between them. From germline, CDR1 is KGHSY and CDR2 FQNENV. The CDR3 loop spans 14 amino acids. The CDR3 region is CASSLGRVNQPQHF. The CDR3 DNA reads as TGTGCCAGCAGCCTCGGACGGGTCAATCAGCCCCAGCATTTT.

This sequence joins TRBV18 and TRBJ1-1; D gene uncertain. CDR1 and CDR2 from the germline V gene are KGHSH and LQKENI. This CDR3 is built from 15 residues. V lost 2 bases and J lost 0, with 10 bases in between. CDR3 in amino acids: CASSPWEGMNTEAFF. The CDR3 DNA reads TGTGCCAGCTCACCATGGGAGGGCATGAACACTGAAGCTTTCTTT.

V gene TRBV6-1 combines with J gene TRBJ1-6; possibly TRBD1 for D (6 bases). Trimming left V 8 bases short and J 8 bases short, with 13 bases between. The CDR3 is made up of 13 amino acids. The germline V gene encodes CDR1 MNHNS and CDR2 SASEGT. The CDR3 nucleotides are TGTGCCAGCGGAGGACAGCTATATTCACCCCTCCACTTT. This codes for CASGGQLYSPLHF.

The rearrangement joins TRBV9 to TRBJ2-3; possibly TRBD2 for D (5 bases). Trimming removed 0 bases at V and 2 bases at J, with 10 bases between. Germline V gene data show CDR1 as SGDLS and CDR2 as YYNGEE. The CDR3 runs 15 residues. CDR3 in amino acids: CASSVATRSTDTQYF. The DNA for the CDR3 is TGTGCCAGCAGCGTAGCAACTAGATCCACAGATACGCAGTATTTT.

The chain has TRBV5-4 and TRBJ2-7; 8 bases fit TRBD2. The germline gives CDR1 SGHNT, CDR2 YYREEE (reference sequence). The CDR3 is 13 amino acids. V shed 4 bases and J 5 bases; nucleotides not matched to a gene: 5. The CDR3 bases are TGTGCCAGCAGCCTCGGGGGGGCCGACGAGCAGTACTTC. Translation gives CASSLGGADEQYF.

The rearrangement uses TRBV4-3 and TRBJ2-7; D tentatively reads TRBD1 or TRBD2 (6 bases each). The CDR3 runs 17 residues. The germline CDR1 and CDR2 sequences are LGHNA and YSLEER. Trimming shortened V by 0 bases and J by 0 bases, and 15 bases separated the two germline ends. The CDR3 loop is CASSQEPMGGASYEQYF. CDR3 nucleotide sequence: TGCGCCAGCAGCCAAGAACCGATGGGGGGCGCCTCCTACGAGCAGTACTTC.

This chain links TRBV30 with TRBJ1-3; possible D gene TRBD1, 6 bases. V was trimmed by 2 bases and J by 4 bases, leaving 15 bases between them. Germline CDR1 GTSNPN, CDR2 SVGIG (reference sequence). The CDR3 is 15 amino acids. The CDR3 is CAWSPNRGLGNTIYF. For the CDR3, the DNA is TGTGCCTGGAGTCCGAACCGGGGGCTCGGAAACACCATATATTTT.

V is TRBV6-5 and J is TRBJ1-2; D may be TRBD1 (5 bases). The germline CDR1 and CDR2 sequences are MNHEY and SVGAGI. This CDR3 has 13 amino acids. Trimming cost V 2 bases and J 3 bases, with 7 bases left between them. CDR3 loop: CASSYGGDYGYTF. CDR3 nucleotides: TGTGCCAGCAGTTACGGAGGGGACTATGGCTACACCTTC.

The CDR3 sequence is CAWDWTGANYGYTF. CDR3 nucleotides: TGTGCCTGGGACTGGACAGGGGCTAACTATGGCTACACCTTC. The rearrangement joins TRBV30 to TRBJ1-2; TRBD1 aligns across 9 bases. The CDR3 runs 14 residues. Germline V gene sequence: CDR1 GTSNPN, CDR2 SVGIG (reference sequence). Trimming removed 5 bases from V and 0 bases from J; junction bases left unmatched: 4.

The V gene is TRBV19, the J gene TRBJ2-5; TRBD1 agrees at 9 bases. V shed 5 bases, J shed 5 bases, and the junction held 6 bases outside the gene matches. The CDR3 sequence is 14 residues long. Germline V CDR1 and CDR2: LNHDA, SQIVND (reference sequence). CDR3 sequence reads: CASSPGTGWETQYF. CDR3 sequence (DNA): TGTGCCAGTAGTCCCGGGACAGGGTGGGAGACCCAGTACTTC.